These 4 T cell receptor beta chains were all obtained from the same sample, sequenced in a study of shared clonotypes between healthy human individuals. Using immunoSEQ multiplex PCR, the repertoire was profiled, and TCRdb retains in-frame clones only, with some absent. The sample has 95,000 to 120,000 clones, around 65% seen once. Input material: memory CD8+ T cells sorted from blood. As to subset: CD45RO+ cells pooled with CCR7-negative TemRA cells. These receptors all stem from a woman younger than 45 in good health.

The gene calls are TRBV7-2 and TRBJ2-2; possibly TRBD1 for D (5 bases). The V gene lost 3 bases and the J gene lost 2 bases, with 19 bases spanning the gap. Germline-derived CDR1 and CDR2 are SGHTA and FQGNSA. The CDR3 totals 18 residues. The CDR3 DNA is TGTGCCAGCAGCTTCCCTAGTGCGACAGAAATAAACACCGGGGAGCTGTTTTTT. Translation: CASSFPSATEINTGELFF.

Only one count was recorded for this clone. One end of the junction fails to match germline, which may point to a read error. J is TRBJ2-7 and V is TRBV7-8, with TRBD1 as a possible D gene (5 bases). This CDR3 spans 11 amino acids. Germline V gene data show CDR1 as SGHVS and CDR2 as FQNEAQ. CDR3 region: CASSLAGAFGF. The CDR3 DNA reads as TGTGCCAGCAGCTTAGCAGGGGCATTTGGCTTC. Filled out from reference TRBV7-8 and TRBJ2-7, the complete variable domain reads GAGVSQSPRYKVAKRGQDVALRCDPISGHVSLFWYQQALGQGPEFLTYFQNEAQLDKSGLPSDRFFAERPEGSVSTLKIQRTQQEDSAVYLCASSLAGAFGFGPGTRLTVT.

The J gene is TRBJ1-2, the V gene TRBV27, with D possibly being TRBD1 (5 bases). From germline, CDR1 is MNHEY and CDR2 SMNVEV (reference sequence). CDR3 size: 13 residues. Trimming took 4 bases from V and 5 from J, leaving 11 bases between them. The DNA for the CDR3 is TGTGCCAGCAGTTCAGCCAGGGATTATGGCTACACCTTC. It translates to CASSSARDYGYTF.

The chain is built from TRBV5-1 and TRBJ2-7, with 13 bases identical to TRBD2. This CDR3 has 16 residues. The J segment lost 0 bases and the V segment lost 4 bases, leaving 4 bases of the junction unmatched. Per germline, CDR1 SGHRS and CDR2 YFSETQ. The CDR3 loop reads CASSQWTSGSSYEQYF. As DNA, the CDR3 is TGCGCCAGCAGCCAATGGACTAGCGGGAGCTCCTACGAGCAGTACTTC.